This T cell receptor (beta chain) was recovered during a study of cytotoxic CD8 clonotypes in ibrutinib-treated CLL. Study overall: An average of about 250,000 productive templates and some 100,000 productive rearrangements was obtained per sample.

Of note for this clone: What it binds is not known.

Findings of the study overall: Clonality correlated strongly with circulating CD8+ T cells and exceeded age-matched healthy donors at baseline. Public clonotypes occurred uncommonly; on treatment, they contracted or remained stable. Upon ibrutinib response clonality rose, and upon progression it fell back toward baseline.

Assay: immunoSEQ multiplex PCR; the TCRdb copy retains only in-frame clones and omits some. The sample has some 98,000 clones; around 80% are singletons. The junction had 5 bases not matched to a gene; V was cut back by 4 bases and J by 4 bases. Germline V gene lookup returns CDR1 SGHTA and CDR2 FQGTGA. This CDR3 contains 15 residues. The sample in question was PBMCs, obtained after 12 months of ibrutinib treatment. The receptor's source is a human donor with chronic lymphocytic leukemia. The V and J genes are TRBV7-3 and TRBJ2-5; 11 bases match TRBD2. The CDR3 region is CASSYQLAGVETQYF. In DNA form, the CDR3 reads TGTGCCAGCAGCTACCAACTAGCGGGGGTAGAGACCCAGTACTTC.